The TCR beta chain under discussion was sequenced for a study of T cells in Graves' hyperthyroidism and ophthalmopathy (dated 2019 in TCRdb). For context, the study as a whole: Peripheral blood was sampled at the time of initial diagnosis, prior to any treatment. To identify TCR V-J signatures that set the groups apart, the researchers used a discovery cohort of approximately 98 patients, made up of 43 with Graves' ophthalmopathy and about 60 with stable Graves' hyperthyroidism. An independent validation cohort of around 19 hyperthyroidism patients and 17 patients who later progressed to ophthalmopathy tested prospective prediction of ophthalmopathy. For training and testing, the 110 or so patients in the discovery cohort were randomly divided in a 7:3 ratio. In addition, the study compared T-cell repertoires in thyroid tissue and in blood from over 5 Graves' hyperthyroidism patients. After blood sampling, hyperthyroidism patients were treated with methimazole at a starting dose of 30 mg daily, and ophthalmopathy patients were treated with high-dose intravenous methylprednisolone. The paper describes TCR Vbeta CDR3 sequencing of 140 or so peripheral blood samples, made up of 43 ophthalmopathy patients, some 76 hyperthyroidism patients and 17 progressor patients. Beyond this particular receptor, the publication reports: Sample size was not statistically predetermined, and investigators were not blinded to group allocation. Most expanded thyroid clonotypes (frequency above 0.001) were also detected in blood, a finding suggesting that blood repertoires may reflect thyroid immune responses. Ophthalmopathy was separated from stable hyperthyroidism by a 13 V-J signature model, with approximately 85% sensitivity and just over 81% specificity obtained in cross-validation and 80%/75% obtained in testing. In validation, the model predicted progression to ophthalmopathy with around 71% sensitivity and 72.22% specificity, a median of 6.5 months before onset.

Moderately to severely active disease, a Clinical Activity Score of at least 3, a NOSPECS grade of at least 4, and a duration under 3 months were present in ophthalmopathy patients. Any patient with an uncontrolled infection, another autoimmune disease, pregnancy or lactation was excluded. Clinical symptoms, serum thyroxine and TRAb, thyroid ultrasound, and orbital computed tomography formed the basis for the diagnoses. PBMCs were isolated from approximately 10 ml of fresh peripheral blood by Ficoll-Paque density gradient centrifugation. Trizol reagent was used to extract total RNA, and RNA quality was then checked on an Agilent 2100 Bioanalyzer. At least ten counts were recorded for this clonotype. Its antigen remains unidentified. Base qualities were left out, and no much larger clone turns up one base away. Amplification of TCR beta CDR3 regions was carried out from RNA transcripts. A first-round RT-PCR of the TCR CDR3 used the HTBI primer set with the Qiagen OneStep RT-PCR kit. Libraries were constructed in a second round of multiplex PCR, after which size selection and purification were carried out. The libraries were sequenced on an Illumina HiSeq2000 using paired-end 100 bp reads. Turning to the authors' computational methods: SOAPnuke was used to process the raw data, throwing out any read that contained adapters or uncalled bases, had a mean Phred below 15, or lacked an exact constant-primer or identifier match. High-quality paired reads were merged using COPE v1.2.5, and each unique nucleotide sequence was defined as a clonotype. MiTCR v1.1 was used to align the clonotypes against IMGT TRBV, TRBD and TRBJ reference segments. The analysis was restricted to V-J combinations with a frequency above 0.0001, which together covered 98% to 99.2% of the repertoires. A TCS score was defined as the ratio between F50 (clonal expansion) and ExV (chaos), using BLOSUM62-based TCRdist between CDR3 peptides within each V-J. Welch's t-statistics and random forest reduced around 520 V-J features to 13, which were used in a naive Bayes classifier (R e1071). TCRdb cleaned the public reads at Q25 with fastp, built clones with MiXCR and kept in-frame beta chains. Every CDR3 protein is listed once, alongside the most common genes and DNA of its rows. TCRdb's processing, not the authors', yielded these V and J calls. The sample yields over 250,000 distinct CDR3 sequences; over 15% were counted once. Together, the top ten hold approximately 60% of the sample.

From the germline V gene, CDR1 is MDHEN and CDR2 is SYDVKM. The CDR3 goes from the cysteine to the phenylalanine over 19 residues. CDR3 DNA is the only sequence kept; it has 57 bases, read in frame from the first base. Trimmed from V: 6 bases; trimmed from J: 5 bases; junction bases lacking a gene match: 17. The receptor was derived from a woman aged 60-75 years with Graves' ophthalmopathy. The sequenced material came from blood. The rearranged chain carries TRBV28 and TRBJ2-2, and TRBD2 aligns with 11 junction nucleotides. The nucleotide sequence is TGTGCCAGCAGCAAATATTGGGCGGTAGCGGGAGGGCCTACCGGGGAGCTGTTTTTT. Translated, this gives CASSKYWAVAGGPTGELFF.